This is a list of T cell receptor beta chains from one sample in a study of T cells in tumors after PD-1 blockade. Repertoires were generated with immunoSEQ multiplex PCR, while TCRdb's copy carries only in-frame clones and drops some. Altogether some 9,600 clones are present, around 63% being singletons, with the ten largest covering 10% to 15%. Source: tumor tissue, taken after anti-PD-1 treatment. Source of these receptors: a human donor with basal cell carcinoma. The CDR3 runs from the conserved cysteine through the conserved F or W. The order of the fields is J gene, clone size, V gene, D gene, CDR3 protein, CDR3 DNA. The D gene is left open where the match is weak. Size values are once, few and many counts, or a class for expanded clones, and some rows have none.

TRBJ1-5	NA	TRBV27	NA	CASSLNLHRASLNQPQHF	TGTGCCAGCAGTTTAAATTTGCACCGGGCCTCCCTAAATCAGCCCCAGCATTTT
TRBJ1-2	large	TRBV7-9	NA	CASSPRGLTF	TGTGCCAGCAGCCCTCGGGGTCTAACCTTC
TRBJ1-1	NA	TRBV29-1	NA	CSVGGYTEAFF	TGCAGCGTTGGGGGGTACACTGAAGCTTTCTTT
TRBJ2-1	NA	TRBV6-1	NA	CASSRGAGYNEQFF	TGTGCCAGCAGCCGGGGGGCGGGATACAATGAGCAGTTCTTC
TRBJ1-5	NA	TRBV6-5	NA	CASSRRGDPNQPQHF	TGTGCCAGCAGCAGACGAGGGGACCCCAATCAGCCCCAGCATTTT
TRBJ1-2	few	TRBV5-4	NA	CASSLVGASYGYTF	TGTGCCAGCAGCTTGGTGGGGGCATCTTATGGCTACACCTTC
TRBJ2-6	few	TRBV29-1	TRBD1	CSVEGTGRSGANVLTF	TGCAGCGTTGAGGGGACAGGAAGGTCTGGGGCCAACGTCCTGACTTTC
TRBJ1-5	NA	TRBV3-1/TRBV3-2	NA	CASSLMGSNQPQHF	TGTGCCAGCAGTCTAATGGGCAGCAATCAGCCCCAGCATTTT
TRBJ1-1	NA	TRBV30	NA	CAWRGQMNTEAFF	TGTGCCTGGAGGGGGCAGATGAACACTGAAGCTTTCTTT
TRBJ2-1	NA	TRBV4-3	NA	CASSPRVAADEQFF	TGCGCCAGCAGCCCCCGGGTAGCCGCGGATGAGCAGTTCTTC
TRBJ1-2	few	TRBV14	NA	CASSPTNYGYTF	TGTGCCAGCAGCCCTACTAACTATGGCTACACCTTC
TRBJ1-1	large	TRBV5-1	TRBD1	CASSFLGTGAVSVETEAFF	TGCGCCAGCAGCTTCCTGGGGACAGGGGCTGTTAGTGTCGAAACTGAAGCTTTCTTT
TRBJ2-7	NA	TRBV7-2	NA	CASSVGPQYEQYF	TGTGCCAGCAGCGTGGGACCGCAATACGAGCAGTACTTC
TRBJ2-3	NA	TRBV15	NA	CATSREGLVTDTQYF	TGTGCCACCAGCAGAGAGGGGCTAGTCACAGATACGCAGTATTTT
TRBJ2-7	NA	TRBV7-9	NA	CASSLVQTTYEQYF	TGTGCCAGCAGCTTAGTTCAGACTACCTACGAGCAGTACTTC
TRBJ2-4	once	TRBV7-7	NA	CASSFPTDSAKNIQYF	TGTGCCAGCAGCTTTCCAACTGACAGCGCCAAAAACATTCAGTACTTC
TRBJ2-3	few	TRBV18	NA	CASSLGVDTQYF	TGTGCCAGCTCACTCGGAGTTGATACGCAGTATTTT
TRBJ1-2	few	TRBV6-5	NA	CASSLDRYGYTF	TGTGCCAGCAGCCTTGACCGCTATGGCTACACCTTC
TRBJ2-6	NA	TRBV5-4	NA	CASSLGGGGANVLTF	TGTGCCAGCAGCTTAGGTGGGGGTGGGGCCAACGTCCTGACTTTC
TRBJ1-1	NA	TRBV27	NA	CASSLLRGTEAFF	TGTGCCAGCAGTTTATTGAGGGGCACTGAAGCTTTCTTT
TRBJ1-3	NA	TRBV20-1	NA	CSADSGNTIYF	TGCAGTGCTGACTCTGGAAACACCATATATTTT
TRBJ2-2	NA	TRBV4-2	NA	CASSQGTGELFF	TGTGCCAGCAGCCAAGGGACCGGGGAGCTGTTTTTT
TRBJ1-3	NA	TRBV5-1	NA	CASSLEAVSGNTIYF	TGCGCCAGCAGCTTGGAGGCAGTCTCTGGAAACACCATATATTTT
TRBJ2-3	NA	TRBV7-3	TRBD2	CASSSTSTSTQYF	TGTGCCAGCAGCTCGACTAGCACAAGTACGCAGTATTTT
TRBJ2-2	medium-sized	TRBV11-3	TRBD1	CASSAGQANTGELFF	TGTGCCAGCAGCGCTGGACAGGCGAACACCGGGGAGCTGTTTTTT
TRBJ2-2	few	TRBV19	TRBD2	CASSLPGLAGHNTGELFF	TGTGCCAGTAGTCTCCCAGGACTAGCGGGACATAACACCGGGGAGCTGTTTTTT
TRBJ2-3	NA	TRBV7-6	NA	CASSSFTDTQYF	TGTGCCAGCAGCTCCTTCACAGATACGCAGTATTTT
TRBJ2-5	NA	TRBV27	TRBD2	CASSFWGGGAGQQETQYF	TGTGCCAGCAGTTTCTGGGGCGGGGGGGCCGGGCAACAAGAGACCCAGTACTTC